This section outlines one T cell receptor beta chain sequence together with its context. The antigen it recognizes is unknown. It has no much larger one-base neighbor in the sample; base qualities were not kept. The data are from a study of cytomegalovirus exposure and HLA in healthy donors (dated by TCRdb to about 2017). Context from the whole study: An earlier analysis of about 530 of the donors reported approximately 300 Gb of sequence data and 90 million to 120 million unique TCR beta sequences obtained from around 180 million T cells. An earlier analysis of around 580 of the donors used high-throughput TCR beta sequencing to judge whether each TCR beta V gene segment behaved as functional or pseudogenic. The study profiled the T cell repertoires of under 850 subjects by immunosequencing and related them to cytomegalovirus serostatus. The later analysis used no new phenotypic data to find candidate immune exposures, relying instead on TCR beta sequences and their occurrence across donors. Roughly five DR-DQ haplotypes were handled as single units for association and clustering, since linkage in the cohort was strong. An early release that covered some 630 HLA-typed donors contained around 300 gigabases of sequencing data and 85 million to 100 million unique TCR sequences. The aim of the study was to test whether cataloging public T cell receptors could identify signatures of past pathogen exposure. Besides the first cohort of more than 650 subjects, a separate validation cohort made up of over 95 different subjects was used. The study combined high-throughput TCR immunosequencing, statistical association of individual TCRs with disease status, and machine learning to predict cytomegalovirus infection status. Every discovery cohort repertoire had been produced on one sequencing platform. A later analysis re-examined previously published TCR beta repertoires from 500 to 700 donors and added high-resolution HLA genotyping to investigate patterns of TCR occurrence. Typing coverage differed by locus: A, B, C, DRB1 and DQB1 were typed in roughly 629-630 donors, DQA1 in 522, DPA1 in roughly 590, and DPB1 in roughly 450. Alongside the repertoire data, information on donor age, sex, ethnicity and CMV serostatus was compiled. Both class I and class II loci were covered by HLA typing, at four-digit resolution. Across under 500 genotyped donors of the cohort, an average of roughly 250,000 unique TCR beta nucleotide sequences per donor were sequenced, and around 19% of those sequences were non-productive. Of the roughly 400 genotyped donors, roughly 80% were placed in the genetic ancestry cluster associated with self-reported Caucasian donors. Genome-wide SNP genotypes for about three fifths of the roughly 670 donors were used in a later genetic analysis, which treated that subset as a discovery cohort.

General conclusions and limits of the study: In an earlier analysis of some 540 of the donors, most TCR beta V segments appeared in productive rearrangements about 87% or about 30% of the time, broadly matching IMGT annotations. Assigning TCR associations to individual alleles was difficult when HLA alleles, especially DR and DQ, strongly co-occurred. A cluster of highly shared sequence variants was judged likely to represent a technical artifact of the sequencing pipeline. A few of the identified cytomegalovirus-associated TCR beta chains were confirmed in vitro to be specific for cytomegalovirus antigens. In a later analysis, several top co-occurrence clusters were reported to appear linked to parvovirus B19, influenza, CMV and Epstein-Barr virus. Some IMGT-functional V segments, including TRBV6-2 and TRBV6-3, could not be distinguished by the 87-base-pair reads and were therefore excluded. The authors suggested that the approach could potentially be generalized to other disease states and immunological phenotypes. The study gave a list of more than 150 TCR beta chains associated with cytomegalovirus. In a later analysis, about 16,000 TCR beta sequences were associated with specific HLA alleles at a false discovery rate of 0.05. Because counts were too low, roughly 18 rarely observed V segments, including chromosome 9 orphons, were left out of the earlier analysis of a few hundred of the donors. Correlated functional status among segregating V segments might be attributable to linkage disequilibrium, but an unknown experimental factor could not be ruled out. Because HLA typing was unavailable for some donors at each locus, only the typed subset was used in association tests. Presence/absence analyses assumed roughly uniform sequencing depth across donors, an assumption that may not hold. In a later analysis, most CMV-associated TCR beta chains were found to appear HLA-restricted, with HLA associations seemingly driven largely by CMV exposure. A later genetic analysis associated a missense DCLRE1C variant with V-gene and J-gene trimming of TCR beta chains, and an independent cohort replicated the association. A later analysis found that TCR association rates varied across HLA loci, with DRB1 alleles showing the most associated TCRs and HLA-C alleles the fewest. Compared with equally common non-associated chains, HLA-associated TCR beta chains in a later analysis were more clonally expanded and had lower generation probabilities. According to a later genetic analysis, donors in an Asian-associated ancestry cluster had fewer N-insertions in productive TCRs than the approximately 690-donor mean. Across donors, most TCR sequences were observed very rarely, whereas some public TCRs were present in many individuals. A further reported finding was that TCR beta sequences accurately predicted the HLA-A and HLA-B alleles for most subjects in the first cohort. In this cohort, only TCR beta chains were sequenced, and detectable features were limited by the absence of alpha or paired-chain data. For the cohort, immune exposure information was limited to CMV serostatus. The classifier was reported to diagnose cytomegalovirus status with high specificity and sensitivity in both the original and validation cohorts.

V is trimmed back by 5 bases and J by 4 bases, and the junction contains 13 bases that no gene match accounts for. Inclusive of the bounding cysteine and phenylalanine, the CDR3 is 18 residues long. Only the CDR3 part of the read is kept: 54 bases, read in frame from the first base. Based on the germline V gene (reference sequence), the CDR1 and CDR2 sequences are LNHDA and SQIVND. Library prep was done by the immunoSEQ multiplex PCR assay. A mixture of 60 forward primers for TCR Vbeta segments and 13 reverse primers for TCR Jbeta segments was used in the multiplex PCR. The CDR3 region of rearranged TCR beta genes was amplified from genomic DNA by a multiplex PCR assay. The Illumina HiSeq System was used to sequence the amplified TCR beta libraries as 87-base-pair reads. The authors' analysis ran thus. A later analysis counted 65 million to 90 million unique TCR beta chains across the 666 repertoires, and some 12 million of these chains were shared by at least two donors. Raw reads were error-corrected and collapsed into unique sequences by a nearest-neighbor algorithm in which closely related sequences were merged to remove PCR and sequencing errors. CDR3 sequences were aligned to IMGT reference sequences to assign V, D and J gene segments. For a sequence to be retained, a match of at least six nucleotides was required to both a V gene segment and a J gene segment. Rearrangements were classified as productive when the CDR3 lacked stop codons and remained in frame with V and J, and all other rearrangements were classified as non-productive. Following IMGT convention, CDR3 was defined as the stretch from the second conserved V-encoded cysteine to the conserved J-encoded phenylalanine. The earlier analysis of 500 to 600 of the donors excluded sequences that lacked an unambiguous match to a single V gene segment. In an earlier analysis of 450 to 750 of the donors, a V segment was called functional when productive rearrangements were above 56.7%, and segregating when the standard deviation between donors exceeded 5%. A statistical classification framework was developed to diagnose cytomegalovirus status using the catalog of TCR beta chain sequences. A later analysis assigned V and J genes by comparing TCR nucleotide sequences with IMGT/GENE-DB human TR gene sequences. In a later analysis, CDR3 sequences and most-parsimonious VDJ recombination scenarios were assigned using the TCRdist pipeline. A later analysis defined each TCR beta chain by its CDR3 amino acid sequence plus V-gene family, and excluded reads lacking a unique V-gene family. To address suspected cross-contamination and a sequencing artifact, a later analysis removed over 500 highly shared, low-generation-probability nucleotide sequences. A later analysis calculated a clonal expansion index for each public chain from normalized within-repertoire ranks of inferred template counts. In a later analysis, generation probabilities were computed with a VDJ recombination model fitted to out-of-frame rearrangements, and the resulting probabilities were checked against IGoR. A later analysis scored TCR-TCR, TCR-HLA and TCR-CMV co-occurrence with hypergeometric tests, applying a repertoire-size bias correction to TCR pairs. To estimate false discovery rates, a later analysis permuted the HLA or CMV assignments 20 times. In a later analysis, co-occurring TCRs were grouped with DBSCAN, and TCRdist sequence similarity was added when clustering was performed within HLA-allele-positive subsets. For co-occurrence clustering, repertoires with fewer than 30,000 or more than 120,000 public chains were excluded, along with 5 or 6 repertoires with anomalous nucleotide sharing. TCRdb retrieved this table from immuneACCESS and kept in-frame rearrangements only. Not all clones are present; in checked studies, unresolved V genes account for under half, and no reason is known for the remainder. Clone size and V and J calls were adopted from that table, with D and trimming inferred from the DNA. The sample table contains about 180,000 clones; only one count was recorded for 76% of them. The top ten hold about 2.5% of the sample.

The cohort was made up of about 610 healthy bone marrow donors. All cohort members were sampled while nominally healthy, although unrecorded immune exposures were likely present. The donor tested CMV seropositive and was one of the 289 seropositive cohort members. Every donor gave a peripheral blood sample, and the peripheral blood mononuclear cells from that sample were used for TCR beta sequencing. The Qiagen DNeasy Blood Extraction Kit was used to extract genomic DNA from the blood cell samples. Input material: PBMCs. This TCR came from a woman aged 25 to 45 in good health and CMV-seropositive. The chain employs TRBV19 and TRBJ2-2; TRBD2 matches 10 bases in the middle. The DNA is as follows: TGTGCCAGTAGTTCCCGGGGTAGCGGGGGGTCGAGCACCGGGGAGCTGTTTTTT. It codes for CASSSRGSGGSSTGELFF.